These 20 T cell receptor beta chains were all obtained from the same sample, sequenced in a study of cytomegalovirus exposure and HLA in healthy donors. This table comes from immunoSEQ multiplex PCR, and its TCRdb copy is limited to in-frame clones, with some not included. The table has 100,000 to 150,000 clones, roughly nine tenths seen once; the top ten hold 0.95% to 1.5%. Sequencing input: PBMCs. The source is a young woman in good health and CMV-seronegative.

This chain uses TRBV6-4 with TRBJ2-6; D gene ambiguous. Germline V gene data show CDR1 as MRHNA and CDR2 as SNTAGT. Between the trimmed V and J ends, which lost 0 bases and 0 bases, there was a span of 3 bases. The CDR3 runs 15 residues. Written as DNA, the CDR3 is TGTGCCAGCAGTGACTCCAACTCTGGGGCCAACGTCCTGACTTTC. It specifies CASSDSNSGANVLTF.

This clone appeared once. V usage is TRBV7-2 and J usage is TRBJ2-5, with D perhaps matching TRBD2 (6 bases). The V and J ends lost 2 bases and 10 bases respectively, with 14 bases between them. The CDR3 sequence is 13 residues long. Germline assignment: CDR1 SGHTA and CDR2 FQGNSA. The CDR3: CASSLSVRRDQYF. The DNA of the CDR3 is TGTGCCAGCAGCTTATCGGTCAGGAGGGACCAGTACTTC.

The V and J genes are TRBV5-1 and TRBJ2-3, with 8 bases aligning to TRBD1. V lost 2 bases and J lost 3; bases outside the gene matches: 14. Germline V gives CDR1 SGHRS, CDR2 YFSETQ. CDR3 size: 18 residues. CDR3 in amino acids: CASSFISLRDRNTDTQYF. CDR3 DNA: TGCGCCAGCAGCTTCATATCTCTTAGGGACAGGAATACAGATACGCAGTATTTT.

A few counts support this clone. CDR3 DNA: TGTGCCAGCAGGGTGGCGGGGGACACTGAAGCTTTCTTT. Translating it yields CASRVAGDTEAFF. The chain couples TRBV25-1 to TRBJ1-1; TRBD1 is a possible D gene (5 bases). The ends were cut back, 6 bases at V and 3 bases at J, with 11 bases in the middle. CDR1 is MGHDK, CDR2 SYGVNS, per germline. The CDR3 contains 13 residues.

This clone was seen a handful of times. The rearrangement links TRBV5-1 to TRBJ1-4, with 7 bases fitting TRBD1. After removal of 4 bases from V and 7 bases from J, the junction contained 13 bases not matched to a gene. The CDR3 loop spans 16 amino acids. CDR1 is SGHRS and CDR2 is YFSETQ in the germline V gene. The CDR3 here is CASSQNAWQGGEKLFF. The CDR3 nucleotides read TGCGCCAGCAGCCAGAATGCGTGGCAGGGGGGTGAAAAACTGTTTTTT.

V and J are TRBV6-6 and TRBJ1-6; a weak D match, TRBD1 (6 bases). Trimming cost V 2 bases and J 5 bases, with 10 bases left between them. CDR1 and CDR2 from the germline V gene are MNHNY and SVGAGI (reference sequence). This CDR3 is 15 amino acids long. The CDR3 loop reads CASSYQQGNNSPLHF. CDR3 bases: TGTGCCAGCAGTTACCAACAGGGAAATAATTCACCCCTCCACTTT.

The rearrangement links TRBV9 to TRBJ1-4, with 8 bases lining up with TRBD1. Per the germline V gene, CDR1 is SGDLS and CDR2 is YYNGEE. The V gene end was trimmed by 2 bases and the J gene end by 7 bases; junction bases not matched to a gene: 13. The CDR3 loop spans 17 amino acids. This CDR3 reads CASSVGPSQGAGEKLFF. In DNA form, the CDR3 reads TGTGCCAGCAGCGTCGGGCCATCTCAGGGGGCGGGTGAAAAACTGTTTTTT. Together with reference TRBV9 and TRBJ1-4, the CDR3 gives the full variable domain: DSGVTQTPKHLITATGQRVTLRCSPRSGDLSVYWYQQSLDQGLQFLIQYYNGEERAKGNILERFSAQQFPDLHSELNLSSLELGDSALYFCASSVGPSQGAGEKLFFGSGTQLSVL.

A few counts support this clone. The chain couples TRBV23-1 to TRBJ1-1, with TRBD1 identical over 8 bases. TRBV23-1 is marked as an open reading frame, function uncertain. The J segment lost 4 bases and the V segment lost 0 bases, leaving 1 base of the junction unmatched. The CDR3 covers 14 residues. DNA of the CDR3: TGCGCCAGCAGTCAATCCAGGGGGCCCACTGAAGCTTTCTTT. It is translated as CASSQSRGPTEAFF.

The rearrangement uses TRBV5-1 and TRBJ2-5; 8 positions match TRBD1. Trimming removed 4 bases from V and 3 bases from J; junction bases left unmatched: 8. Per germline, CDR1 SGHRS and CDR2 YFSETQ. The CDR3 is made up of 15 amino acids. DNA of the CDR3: TGCGCCAGCAGCACCCCGGGACAGGTAAAAGAGACCCAGTACTTC. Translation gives CASSTPGQVKETQYF.

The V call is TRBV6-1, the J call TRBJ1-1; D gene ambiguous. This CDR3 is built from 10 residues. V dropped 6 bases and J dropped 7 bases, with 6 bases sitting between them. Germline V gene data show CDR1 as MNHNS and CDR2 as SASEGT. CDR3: CASSKSEAFF. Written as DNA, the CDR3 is TGTGCCAGCAGCAAGAGTGAAGCTTTCTTT.

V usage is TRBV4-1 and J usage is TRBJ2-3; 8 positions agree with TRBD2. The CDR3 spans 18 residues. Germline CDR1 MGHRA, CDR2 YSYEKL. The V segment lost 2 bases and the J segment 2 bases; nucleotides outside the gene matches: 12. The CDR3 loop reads CASSQRFGGGLVTDTQYF. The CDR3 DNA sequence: TGCGCCAGCAGCCAACGATTCGGGGGGGGGCTGGTCACAGATACGCAGTATTTT.

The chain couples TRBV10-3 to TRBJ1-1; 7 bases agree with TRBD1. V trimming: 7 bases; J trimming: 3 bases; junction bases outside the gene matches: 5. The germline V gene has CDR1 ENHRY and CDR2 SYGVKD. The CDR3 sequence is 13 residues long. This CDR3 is CAITGQADTEAFF. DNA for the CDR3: TGTGCCATCACCGGACAGGCCGACACTGAAGCTTTCTTT.

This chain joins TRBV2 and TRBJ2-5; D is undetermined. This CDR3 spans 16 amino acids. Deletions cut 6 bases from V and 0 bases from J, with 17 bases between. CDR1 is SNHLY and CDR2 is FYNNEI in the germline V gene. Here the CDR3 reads CASSPPARVYQETQYF. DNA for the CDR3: TGTGCCAGCAGCCCACCTGCGAGAGTGTACCAAGAGACCCAGTACTTC. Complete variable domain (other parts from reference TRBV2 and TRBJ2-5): EPEVTQTPSHQVTQMGQEVILRCVPISNHLYFYWYRQILGQKVEFLVSFYNNEISEKSEIFDDQFSVERPDGSNFTLKIRSTKLEDSAMYFCASSPPARVYQETQYFGPGTRLLVL.

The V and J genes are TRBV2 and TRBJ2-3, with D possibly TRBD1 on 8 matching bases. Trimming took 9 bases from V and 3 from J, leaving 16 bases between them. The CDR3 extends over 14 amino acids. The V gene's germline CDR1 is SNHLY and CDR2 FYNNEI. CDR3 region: CARGGDRPTDTQYF. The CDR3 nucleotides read TGTGCCAGGGGGGGGGACAGGCCAACAGATACGCAGTATTTT.

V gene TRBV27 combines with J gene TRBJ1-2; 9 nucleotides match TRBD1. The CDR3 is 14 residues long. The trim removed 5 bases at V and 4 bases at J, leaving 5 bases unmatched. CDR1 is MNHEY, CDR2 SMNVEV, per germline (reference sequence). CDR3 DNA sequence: TGTGCCAGCAGTGCCCGGGACAGGGTCTATGGCTACACCTTC. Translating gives CASSARDRVYGYTF.

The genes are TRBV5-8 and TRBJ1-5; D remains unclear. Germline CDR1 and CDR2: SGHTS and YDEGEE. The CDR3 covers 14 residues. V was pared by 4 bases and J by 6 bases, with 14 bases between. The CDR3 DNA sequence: TGTGCCAGCAGCACTAGGAGGGCAGGTCAGCCCCAGCATTTT. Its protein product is CASSTRRAGQPQHF.

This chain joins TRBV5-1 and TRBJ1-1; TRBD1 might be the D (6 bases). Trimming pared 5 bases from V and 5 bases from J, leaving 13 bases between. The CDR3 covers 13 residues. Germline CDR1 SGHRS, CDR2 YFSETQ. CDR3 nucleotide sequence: TGCGCCAGCAGACCGGGACAAGGGACTGAAGCTTTCTTT. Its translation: CASRPGQGTEAFF.

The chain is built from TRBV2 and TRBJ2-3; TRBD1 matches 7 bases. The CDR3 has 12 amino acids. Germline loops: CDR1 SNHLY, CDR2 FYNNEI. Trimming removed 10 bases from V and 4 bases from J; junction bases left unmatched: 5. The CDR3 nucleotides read TGTGCCAACCCCCAGGGGGCAGATACGCAGTATTTT. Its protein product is CANPQGADTQYF.

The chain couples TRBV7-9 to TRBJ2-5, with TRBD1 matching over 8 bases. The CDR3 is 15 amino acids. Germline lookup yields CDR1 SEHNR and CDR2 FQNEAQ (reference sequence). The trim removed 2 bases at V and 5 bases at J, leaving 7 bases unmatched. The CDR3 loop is CASSLIQGARETQYF. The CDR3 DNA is TGTGCCAGCAGCTTAATCCAGGGGGCTAGGGAGACCCAGTACTTC.

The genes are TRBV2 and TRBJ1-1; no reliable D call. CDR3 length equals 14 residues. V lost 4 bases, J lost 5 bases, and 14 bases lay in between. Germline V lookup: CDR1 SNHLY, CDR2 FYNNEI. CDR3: CASSVDTGRTEAFF. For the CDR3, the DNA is TGTGCCAGCAGTGTCGACACCGGGAGGACTGAAGCTTTCTTT.